The entry that follows covers one T cell receptor (beta chain) sequence. The antigen is undetermined. This specimen belongs to a study of T cell repertoires in cytomegalovirus infection. Study overall: Indications of both CMV infection and matching HLA type were provided by public TCR beta signatures. The study's findings and limits: Of the TCR beta families, the public ones yielded a cumulative frequency that identified carriers of CMV plus the relevant HLA. In two of eight donors, the top clonotype was HLA-C-restricted CMV-specific.

TCRdb independently ran MiXCR on the reads; one entry per CDR3 protein. The repertoire includes approximately 140,000 distinct CDR3 sequences, about 24% of them detected once, and about 37% sits in the top ten. Germline V gene lookup returns CDR1 MDHEN and CDR2 SYDVKM. Germline trimming cut 4 bases from V and 0 bases from J; bases unmatched to any gene: 6. This CDR3 has 15 residues. The receptor comes from a human donor in good health (CMV status not recorded). Some clones in this sample may be carry-over from other donors' samples. Sequenced material: PBMCs, sequenced either directly or after in vitro stimulation (not recorded which). The chain links TRBV28 to TRBJ2-7, with TRBD1 matching over 7 bases. The CDR3 spells CASSSRQGYSYEQYF. The CDR3 DNA is TGTGCCAGCAGTTCTCGACAGGGTTACTCCTACGAGCAGTACTTC.